This note documents a single T cell receptor beta chain sequence. The antigen is undetermined. The data were taken from a study of shared clonotypes between healthy human individuals. Study results and limitations: A generally larger estimated richness was seen in naive subsets than in memory subsets. Non-shared clonotypes displayed generation probabilities falling below those of clonotypes present in all four donors. Among several donors, about 5% of naive CD4 clonotypes were found in common.

The naive CD8 fraction comprised CD45RO-negative cells positively selected for CCR7 and excluded terminally differentiated effector memory CD45RA+ cells. Donors were healthy HIV-negative adults without recently reported acute infections or vaccinations. Only in-frame clones appear in the TCRdb table, and some are missing; sequencing was by immunoSEQ multiplex PCR. In the table there are hundreds of thousands of clones, roughly 96% of which are singletons. Per germline, CDR1 MGHRA and CDR2 YSYEKL. Trimming at V came to 1 base and at J to 7 bases, leaving 9 bases not matched to a gene. The length of the CDR3 is 15 residues.

The sequence was obtained from a woman in her twenties or thirties in good health. The chain combines TRBV4-1 with TRBJ2-7, with TRBD2 matching over 8 bases. The sequenced sample was naive CD8+ T cells sorted from blood. DNA for the CDR3: TGCGCCAGCAGCCAAGGACAGCGGGAGTCGAAGGAGCAGTACTTC. Translated: CASSQGQRESKEQYF.